These T cell receptor beta chains were read from a single sample in a study of cytomegalovirus exposure and HLA in healthy donors. Sequenced by immunoSEQ multiplex PCR; TCRdb stores in-frame clones only, minus some. This sample yields 150,000 to 200,000 clones, of which about 80% are seen a single time; about 1.9% belongs to the top ten. Sample: PBMCs. These receptors all stem from a man aged 30-40 years in good health and CMV-seronegative. CDR3s include the opening cysteine and the closing phenylalanine or tryptophan. The D gene is left open where the match is weak. A clone size is listed for some rows: how often the clone was seen (once, few, many), or a class if it is expanded.

abundance: once
v_gene: TRBV11-2
j_gene: TRBJ2-7
d_gene: -
CDR3nt: TGTGCCAGCAGCTTAGCTCTAGGCTCCTACGAGCAGTACTTC
CDR3aa: CASSLALGSYEQYF

abundance: -
v_gene: TRBV5-4
j_gene: TRBJ2-3
d_gene: TRBD2
CDR3nt: TGTGCCAGCAGCTGGGGACTAGCGGGGACGGATACGCAGTATTTT
CDR3aa: CASSWGLAGTDTQYF

abundance: -
v_gene: TRBV19
j_gene: TRBJ2-5
d_gene: -
CDR3nt: TGTGCCAGTAGTATAGTACAGGGTCCTCAAGAGACCCAGTACTTC
CDR3aa: CASSIVQGPQETQYF

abundance: -
v_gene: TRBV30
j_gene: TRBJ1-4
d_gene: -
CDR3nt: TGTGCCTGGAGCCACCCCGGGACAATGAGGGAAAAACTGTTTTTT
CDR3aa: CAWSHPGTMREKLFF

abundance: -
v_gene: TRBV5-1
j_gene: TRBJ2-3
d_gene: -
CDR3nt: TGCGCCAGCAGCTTGAACAGGGCCCTAGATACGCAGTATTTT
CDR3aa: CASSLNRALDTQYF

abundance: few
v_gene: TRBV5-8
j_gene: TRBJ1-5
d_gene: TRBD1
CDR3nt: TGTGCCAGCAGCCCGGGGACAGCATCTGGTCAGCCCCAGCATTTT
CDR3aa: CASSPGTASGQPQHF

abundance: -
v_gene: TRBV5-1
j_gene: TRBJ2-3
d_gene: TRBD2
CDR3nt: TGCGCCACTTCGACTAGCGGTGTCTCAGATACGCAGTATTTT
CDR3aa: CATSTSGVSDTQYF

abundance: once
v_gene: TRBV5-1
j_gene: TRBJ2-7
d_gene: -
CDR3nt: TGCGCCAGCAGCCCAAGGGGGCAGGGAATACTAGCGGTAGAATCTTACGAGCAGTACTTC
CDR3aa: CASSPRGQGILAVESYEQYF

abundance: -
v_gene: TRBV6-1
j_gene: TRBJ2-1
d_gene: TRBD2
CDR3nt: TGTGCCAGCAGTGAACCCCGGGCTAGCGGGAGCCACAATGAGCAGTTCTTC
CDR3aa: CASSEPRASGSHNEQFF

abundance: -
v_gene: TRBV27
j_gene: TRBJ2-2
d_gene: TRBD2
CDR3nt: TGTGCCAGCAGTTCCCTGGCTAGCGGGAGGGGGGACACCGGGGAGCTGTTTTTT
CDR3aa: CASSSLASGRGDTGELFF

abundance: -
v_gene: TRBV7-9
j_gene: TRBJ1-3
d_gene: -
CDR3nt: TGTGCCAGCAGCCTCCTCGCTGGAAACACCATATATTTT
CDR3aa: CASSLLAGNTIYF

abundance: -
v_gene: TRBV11-2
j_gene: TRBJ2-5
d_gene: -
CDR3nt: TGTGCCAGCAGCTTAGATCTAGGACAAGAGACCCAGTACTTC
CDR3aa: CASSLDLGQETQYF

abundance: -
v_gene: TRBV30
j_gene: TRBJ1-4
d_gene: -
CDR3nt: TGTGCCTGCTTATCAGTTGGTGAAAAACTGTTTTTT
CDR3aa: CACLSVGEKLFF

abundance: few
v_gene: TRBV2
j_gene: TRBJ1-1
d_gene: TRBD1
CDR3nt: TGTGCCAGCAGTCGACAGGGGGCGGGTAACACTGAAGCTTTCTTT
CDR3aa: CASSRQGAGNTEAFF

abundance: -
v_gene: TRBV30
j_gene: TRBJ2-2
d_gene: TRBD1
CDR3nt: TGTGCCTGGACCCGGGACAGAGTCACCGGGGAGCTGTTTTTT
CDR3aa: CAWTRDRVTGELFF

abundance: -
v_gene: TRBV6-4
j_gene: TRBJ2-2
d_gene: TRBD2
CDR3nt: TGTGCCAGCAGTCGGGGACTAGACGGGAACACCGGGGAGCTGTTTTTT
CDR3aa: CASSRGLDGNTGELFF

abundance: once
v_gene: TRBV6-5
j_gene: TRBJ2-2
d_gene: TRBD1
CDR3nt: TGTGCCAGCAGGCTGACAGGGGGGGACACCGGGGAGCTGTTTTTT
CDR3aa: CASRLTGGDTGELFF

abundance: -
v_gene: TRBV6-5
j_gene: TRBJ2-7
d_gene: -
CDR3nt: TGTGCCAGCAGGACCCTCAAGCGGATCGTTTACGAGCAGTACTTC
CDR3aa: CASRTLKRIVYEQYF

abundance: -
v_gene: TRBV28
j_gene: TRBJ1-1
d_gene: -
CDR3nt: TGTGCCAGCAGTTTAACAGGGAAGACTGAAGCTTTCTTT
CDR3aa: CASSLTGKTEAFF

abundance: -
v_gene: TRBV5-1
j_gene: TRBJ2-7
d_gene: TRBD1
CDR3nt: TGCGCCAGCAACACGGGACAGGGGGGCGAGCAGTACTTC
CDR3aa: CASNTGQGGEQYF

abundance: once
v_gene: TRBV25-1
j_gene: TRBJ2-1
d_gene: TRBD2
CDR3nt: TGTGCCAGCAGTTCGGGACTAGCGGGAGGTCTTGAGCAGTTCTTC
CDR3aa: CASSSGLAGGLEQFF

abundance: -
v_gene: TRBV5-1
j_gene: TRBJ2-7
d_gene: TRBD1
CDR3nt: TGCGCCAGCAGCTCCGGGACAGTCGAGCAGTACTTC
CDR3aa: CASSSGTVEQYF

abundance: -
v_gene: TRBV11-1
j_gene: TRBJ2-1
d_gene: TRBD2
CDR3nt: TGTGCCAGCAGCTTTAACGGGAGGGCGAAGAATGAGCAGTTCTTC
CDR3aa: CASSFNGRAKNEQFF

abundance: -
v_gene: TRBV9
j_gene: TRBJ2-2
d_gene: TRBD2
CDR3nt: TGTGCCAGCAGCGTAATAGCGGGAGGAATTGCCGGGGAGCTGTTTTTT
CDR3aa: CASSVIAGGIAGELFF

abundance: -
v_gene: TRBV7-7
j_gene: TRBJ2-5
d_gene: TRBD2
CDR3nt: TGTGCTAGCAGCTTAGGTGGTAGCGGGAGGGTAAGAGAGACCCAGTACTTC
CDR3aa: CASSLGGSGRVRETQYF

abundance: -
v_gene: TRBV4-1
j_gene: TRBJ2-3
d_gene: TRBD2
CDR3nt: TGCGCCAGCAGCCAAGAGGGGACTAGCGGACTCACAGATACGCAGTATTTT
CDR3aa: CASSQEGTSGLTDTQYF

abundance: -
v_gene: TRBV10-3
j_gene: TRBJ2-4
d_gene: TRBD1
CDR3nt: TGTGCCATCAGTGAAGGGACAGGGGGGATCAAAAACATTCAGTACTTC
CDR3aa: CAISEGTGGIKNIQYF

abundance: few
v_gene: TRBV30
j_gene: TRBJ1-1
d_gene: -
CDR3nt: TGTGCCTGGAGTGTTTGGGGAGGGGTTAGGACTGAAGCTTTCTTT
CDR3aa: CAWSVWGGVRTEAFF

abundance: -
v_gene: TRBV4-1
j_gene: TRBJ2-1
d_gene: -
CDR3nt: TGCGCCAGCAGCCAAACAACGGGAGTGACCCAGAGCTCCTACAATGAGCAGTTCTTC
CDR3aa: CASSQTTGVTQSSYNEQFF

abundance: -
v_gene: TRBV5-8
j_gene: TRBJ2-6
d_gene: TRBD1
CDR3nt: TGTGCCAGCAGCTTGGGGACAGGGGCTGGGGCCAACGTCCTGACTTTC
CDR3aa: CASSLGTGAGANVLTF

abundance: once
v_gene: TRBV9
j_gene: TRBJ1-1
d_gene: -
CDR3nt: TGTGCCAGCAGCGTGGGGGGGCCAGGGTCAGCGGGAACTGAAGCTTTCTTT
CDR3aa: CASSVGGPGSAGTEAFF

abundance: -
v_gene: TRBV5-1
j_gene: TRBJ2-7
d_gene: TRBD2
CDR3nt: TGCGCCAGCAGCTTGTTTGGCGGGAGGGCCTCCTACGAGCAGTACTTC
CDR3aa: CASSLFGGRASYEQYF

abundance: -
v_gene: TRBV19
j_gene: TRBJ2-7
d_gene: TRBD1
CDR3nt: TGTGCCAGTAGTGTAACAGGGGTAGGCGAGCAGTACTTC
CDR3aa: CASSVTGVGEQYF